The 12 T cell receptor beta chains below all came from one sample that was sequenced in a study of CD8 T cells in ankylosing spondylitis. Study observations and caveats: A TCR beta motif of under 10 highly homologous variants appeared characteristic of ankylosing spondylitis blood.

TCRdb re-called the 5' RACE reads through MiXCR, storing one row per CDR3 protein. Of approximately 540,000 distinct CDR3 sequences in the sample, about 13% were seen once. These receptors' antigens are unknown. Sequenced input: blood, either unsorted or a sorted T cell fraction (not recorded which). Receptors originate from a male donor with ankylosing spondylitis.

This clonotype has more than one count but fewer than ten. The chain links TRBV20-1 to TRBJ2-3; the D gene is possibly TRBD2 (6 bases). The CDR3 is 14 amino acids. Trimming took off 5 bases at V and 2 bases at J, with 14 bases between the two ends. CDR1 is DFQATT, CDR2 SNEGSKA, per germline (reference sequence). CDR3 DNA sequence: TGCAGTGCTCTGGACTACCTTTACACAGATACGCAGTATTTT. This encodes CSALDYLYTDTQYF.

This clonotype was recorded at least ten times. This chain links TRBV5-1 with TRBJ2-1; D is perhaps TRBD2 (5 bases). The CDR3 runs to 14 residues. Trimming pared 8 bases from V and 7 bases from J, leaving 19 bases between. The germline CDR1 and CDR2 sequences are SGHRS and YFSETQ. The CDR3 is CASSPAVRVNEQFF. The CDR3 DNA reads TGCGCCAGTTCCCCGGCCGTGCGGGTAAATGAGCAGTTCTTC. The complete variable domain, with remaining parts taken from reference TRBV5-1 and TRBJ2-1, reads KAGVTQTPRYLIKTRGQQVTLSCSPISGHRSVSWYQQTPGQGLQFLFEYFSETQRNKGNFPGRFSGRQFSNSRSEMNVSTLELGDSALYLCASSPAVRVNEQFFGPGTRLTVL.

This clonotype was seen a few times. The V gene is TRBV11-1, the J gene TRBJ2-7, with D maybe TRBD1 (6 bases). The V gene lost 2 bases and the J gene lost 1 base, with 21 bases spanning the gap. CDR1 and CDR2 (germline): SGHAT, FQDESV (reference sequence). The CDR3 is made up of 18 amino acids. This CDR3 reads CASSLRSTGHQISYEQYF. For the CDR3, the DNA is TGTGCCAGCAGCTTACGCTCTACGGGACACCAAATTTCCTACGAGCAGTACTTC.

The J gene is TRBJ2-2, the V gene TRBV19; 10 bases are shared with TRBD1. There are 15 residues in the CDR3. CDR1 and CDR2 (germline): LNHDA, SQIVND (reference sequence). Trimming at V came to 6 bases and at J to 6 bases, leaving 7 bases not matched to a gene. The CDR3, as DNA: TGTGCCAGTAGGACGGGACAGGGGCCCGCCGGGGAGCTGTTTTTT. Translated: CASRTGQGPAGELFF.

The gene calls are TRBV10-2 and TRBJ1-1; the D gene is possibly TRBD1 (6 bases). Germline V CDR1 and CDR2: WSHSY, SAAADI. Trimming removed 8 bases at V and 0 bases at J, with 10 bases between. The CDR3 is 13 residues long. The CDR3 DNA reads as TGCGCCAGCGAAAGGGGGTTGAACACTGAAGCTTTCTTT. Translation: CASERGLNTEAFF.

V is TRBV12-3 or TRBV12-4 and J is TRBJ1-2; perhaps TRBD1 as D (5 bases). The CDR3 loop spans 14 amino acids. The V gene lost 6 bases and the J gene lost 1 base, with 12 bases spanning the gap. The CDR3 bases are TGTGCCAGCAGCCGGACATACCTTAACTATGGCTACACCTTC. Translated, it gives CASSRTYLNYGYTF.

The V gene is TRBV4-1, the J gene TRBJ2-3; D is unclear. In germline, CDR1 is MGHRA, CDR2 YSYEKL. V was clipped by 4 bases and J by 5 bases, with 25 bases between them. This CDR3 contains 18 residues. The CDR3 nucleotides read TGCGCCAGCAGCCCCCGAGTGTTGAAGGGTCACGAGGTAGATACGCAGTATTTT. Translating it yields CASSPRVLKGHEVDTQYF.

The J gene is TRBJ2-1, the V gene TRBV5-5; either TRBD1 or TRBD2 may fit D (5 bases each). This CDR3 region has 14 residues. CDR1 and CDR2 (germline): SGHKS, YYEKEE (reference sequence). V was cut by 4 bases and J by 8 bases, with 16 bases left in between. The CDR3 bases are TGTGCCAGCAGCCCCGGGACCCCCGGCGATGAGCAGTTCTTC. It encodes CASSPGTPGDEQFF.

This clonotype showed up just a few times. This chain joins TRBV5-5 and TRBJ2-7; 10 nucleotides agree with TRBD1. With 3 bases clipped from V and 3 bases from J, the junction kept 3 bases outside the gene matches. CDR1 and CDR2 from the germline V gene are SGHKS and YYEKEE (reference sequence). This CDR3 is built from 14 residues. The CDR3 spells CASSWGTGVYEQYV. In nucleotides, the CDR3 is TGTGCCAGCAGCTGGGGGACAGGGGTCTACGAGCAGTACGTC.

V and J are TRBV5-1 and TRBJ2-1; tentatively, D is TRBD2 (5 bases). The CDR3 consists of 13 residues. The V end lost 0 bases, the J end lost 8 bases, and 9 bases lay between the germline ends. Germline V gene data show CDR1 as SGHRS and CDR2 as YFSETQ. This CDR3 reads CASSLGTADEQFF. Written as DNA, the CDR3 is TGCGCCAGCAGCTTGGGAACAGCGGATGAGCAGTTCTTC.

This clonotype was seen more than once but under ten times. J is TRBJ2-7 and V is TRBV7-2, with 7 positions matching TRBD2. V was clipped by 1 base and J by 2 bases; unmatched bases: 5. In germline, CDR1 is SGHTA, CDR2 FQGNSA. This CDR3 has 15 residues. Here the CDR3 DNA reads TGTGCCAGCAGCTTAGATACGGGGGGAGCCTACGAGCAGTACGTC. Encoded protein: CASSLDTGGAYEQYV.

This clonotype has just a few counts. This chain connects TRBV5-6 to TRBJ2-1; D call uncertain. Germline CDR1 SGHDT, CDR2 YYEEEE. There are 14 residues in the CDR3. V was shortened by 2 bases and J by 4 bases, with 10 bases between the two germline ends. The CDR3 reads CASSFRSAYNEQFF. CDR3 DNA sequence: TGTGCCAGCAGCTTTCGGAGCGCATACAATGAGCAGTTCTTC.